These T cell receptor beta chains were read from a single sample in a study of HIV-infected patients and healthy controls. TCRdb used MiXCR to reprocess the 5' RACE reads, holding one entry per CDR3 protein. The profile shows 13,000 or so distinct CDR3 sequences, roughly 9.9% of them singletons. The sample was blood. Source of these receptors: an adult in good health. CDR3s include the opening cysteine and the closing phenylalanine or tryptophan. Fields, in order: J gene, clone size, D gene, V gene, CDR3 length, CDR3 protein, CDR3 DNA. The D gene is left open where the match is weak. The listing skips clone size in some rows; elsewhere it reads once, few, many or a size class.

J: TRBJ1-1
size: many
D: NA
V: TRBV9
length: 14
CDR3: CASSPRVGSAEAFF
DNA: TGTGCCAGCAGCCCTAGGGTGGGGTCGGCGGAAGCTTTCTTT

J: TRBJ1-2
size: many
D: TRBD1
V: TRBV3-1
length: 14
CDR3: CASSQYTGDYGYTF
DNA: TGTGCCAGCAGCCAATACACAGGGGACTATGGCTACACCTTC

J: TRBJ2-3
size: medium-sized
D: NA
V: TRBV7-2
length: 15
CDR3: CASSTAPIPTDTQYF
DNA: TGTGCCAGCAGCACAGCTCCTATACCCACAGATACGCAGTATTTT

J: TRBJ2-1
size: NA
D: NA
V: TRBV5-1
length: 14
CDR3: CASSFGSSYNEQFF
DNA: TGCGCCAGCAGCTTTGGGAGCTCCTACAATGAGCAGTTCTTC

J: TRBJ2-1
size: medium-sized
D: NA
V: TRBV5-6
length: 13
CDR3: CASSPGSGREQFF
DNA: TGTGCCAGCAGCCCGGGGTCCGGTAGGGAGCAGTTCTTC

J: TRBJ2-2
size: NA
D: NA
V: TRBV18
length: 15
CDR3: CASSLQGSLGGELFF
DNA: TGTGCCAGCTCCCTACAGGGTTCCCTCGGCGGGGAGCTGTTTTTT

J: TRBJ2-2
size: NA
D: TRBD2
V: TRBV30
length: 16
CDR3: CAWSPGTSGNTGELFF
DNA: TGTGCCTGGAGCCCCGGGACTAGCGGGAACACCGGGGAGCTGTTTTTT

J: TRBJ1-4
size: many
D: NA
V: TRBV20-1
length: 14
CDR3: CSARGGTTNEKLFF
DNA: TGCAGTGCTAGAGGGGGTACAACTAATGAAAAACTGTTTTTT

J: TRBJ1-5
size: many
D: NA
V: TRBV28
length: 16
CDR3: CASSFGQGMGVLPQHF
DNA: TGTGCCAGCAGTTTTGGGCAGGGAATGGGTGTGTTGCCCCAGCATTTT

J: TRBJ1-5
size: many
D: NA
V: TRBV5-1
length: 13
CDR3: CASRRDSNQPQHF
DNA: TGCGCCTCCAGAAGGGATAGCAATCAGCCCCAGCATTTT

J: TRBJ1-5
size: NA
D: NA
V: TRBV6-1
length: 16
CDR3: CASSELGRGSNQPQHF
DNA: TGTGCCAGCAGTGAATTGGGCAGGGGAAGCAATCAGCCCCAGCATTTT

J: TRBJ1-5
size: many
D: NA
V: TRBV21-1
length: 12
CDR3: CASSKEARPQHF
DNA: TGTGCCAGCAGCAAAGAGGCACGGCCCCAGCATTTT

J: TRBJ2-7
size: few
D: NA
V: TRBV7-9
length: 17
CDR3: CASSSRASKAGHEEQYF
DNA: TGTGCCAGCAGCTCCCGGGCTTCCAAGGCGGGGCATGAGGAGCAGTACTTC

J: TRBJ2-7
size: NA
D: NA
V: TRBV7-2
length: 13
CDR3: CASSLMGGDEQYF
DNA: TGTGCCAGCAGCTTAATGGGTGGGGATGAGCAGTACTTC

J: TRBJ2-1
size: medium-sized
D: NA
V: TRBV18
length: 14
CDR3: CASSPAGNVGEQFF
DNA: TGTGCCAGCTCACCAGCAGGCAATGTGGGGGAGCAGTTCTTC

J: TRBJ2-3
size: NA
D: TRBD1
V: TRBV5-4
length: 15
CDR3: CASSLVRTGADTQYF
DNA: TGTGCCAGCAGCCTCGTACGGACAGGGGCAGATACGCAGTATTTT

J: TRBJ2-3
size: many
D: NA
V: TRBV20-1
length: 12
CDR3: CSARAAVDTQYF
DNA: TGCAGTGCTAGAGCAGCGGTAGATACGCAGTATTTT

J: TRBJ1-2
size: few
D: NA
V: TRBV24-1
length: 11
CDR3: CATSDGALWTF
DNA: TGTGCCACCAGTGATGGGGCCTTATGGACCTTC

J: TRBJ1-6
size: few
D: TRBD1
V: TRBV20-1
length: 20
CDR3: CSARIPGGDRTNKGNSPLHF
DNA: TGCAGTGCTCGAATCCCTGGGGGGGACAGGACCAATAAGGGTAATTCACCCCTCCACTTT

J: TRBJ1-2
size: many
D: NA
V: TRBV30
length: 13
CDR3: CAWIRGYNYGYTF
DNA: TGTGCCTGGATCCGGGGGTATAACTATGGCTACACCTTC

J: TRBJ2-7
size: medium-sized
D: TRBD2
V: TRBV7-2
length: 17
CDR3: CASSARPGLAGSYEQYF
DNA: TGTGCCAGCAGCGCCCGACCGGGACTAGCGGGGTCCTACGAGCAGTACTTC

J: TRBJ2-2
size: many
D: NA
V: TRBV18
length: 17
CDR3: CASSLRTRGPNTGELFF
DNA: TGTGCCAGCTCACTTCGGACAAGGGGCCCGAACACCGGGGAGCTGTTTTTT

J: TRBJ2-3
size: medium-sized
D: TRBD2
V: TRBV20-1
length: 15
CDR3: CSAAGRGGLLDTQYF
DNA: TGCAGTGCTGCCGGGCGGGGGGGCCTGCTGGATACGCAGTATTTT

J: TRBJ2-2
size: NA
D: TRBD1
V: TRBV19
length: 14
CDR3: CASSDRGHTGELFF
DNA: TGTGCCAGTAGTGACAGGGGACACACCGGGGAGCTGTTTTTT

J: TRBJ1-1
size: many
D: NA
V: TRBV5-4
length: 14
CDR3: CASSPGVLLTEAFF
DNA: TGTGCCAGCAGCCCAGGGGTTTTGCTCACTGAAGCTTTCTTT

J: TRBJ2-4
size: many
D: NA
V: TRBV9
length: 16
CDR3: CASSSERGGDKNIQYF
DNA: TGTGCCAGCAGCTCTGAACGCGGGGGCGACAAAAACATTCAGTACTTC

J: TRBJ1-2
size: few
D: NA
V: TRBV21-1
length: 19
CDR3: CASSKCLGLTDPAVHGYTF
DNA: TGTGCCAGCAGCAAATGCCTGGGCTTGACCGACCCAGCAGTACATGGCTACACCTTC

J: TRBJ2-7
size: NA
D: NA
V: TRBV11-1
length: 12
CDR3: CASSASSYEQYF
DNA: TGTGCCAGCAGTGCTAGCTCCTACGAGCAGTACTTC

J: TRBJ1-5
size: NA
D: NA
V: TRBV19
length: 15
CDR3: CASSAEGLGNQPQHF
DNA: TGTGCCAGTAGTGCGGAGGGGCTGGGAAATCAGCCCCAGCATTTT

J: TRBJ1-3
size: many
D: NA
V: TRBV4-2
length: 16
CDR3: CASSISRLGSGNTIYF
DNA: TGTGCCAGCAGTATAAGCAGACTTGGCTCTGGAAACACCATATATTTT

J: TRBJ2-3
size: NA
D: TRBD2
V: TRBV20-1
length: 15
CDR3: CSGPTSGGAKDTQYF
DNA: TGCAGTGGCCCGACTAGCGGGGGGGCGAAAGATACGCAGTATTTT

J: TRBJ1-1
size: many
D: NA
V: TRBV5-1
length: 15
CDR3: CASSSVTMKHTEAFF
DNA: TGCGCCAGCAGCTCCGTGACTATGAAACACACTGAAGCTTTCTTT

J: TRBJ1-1
size: many
D: TRBD1
V: TRBV5-1
length: 15
CDR3: CASSLYGQENTEAFF
DNA: TGCGCCAGCAGCCTTTACGGACAGGAGAACACTGAAGCTTTCTTT

J: TRBJ2-5
size: medium-sized
D: NA
V: TRBV29-1
length: 14
CDR3: CSVEGGRFPETQYF
DNA: TGCAGCGTTGAGGGGGGAAGGTTCCCAGAGACCCAGTACTTC

J: TRBJ1-1
size: few
D: TRBD1
V: TRBV7-9
length: 14
CDR3: CASSSTGGFGEAFF
DNA: TGTGCCAGCAGCTCGACAGGGGGTTTTGGTGAAGCTTTCTTT

J: TRBJ2-5
size: medium-sized
D: NA
V: TRBV7-8
length: 14
CDR3: CASSLISTVETQYF
DNA: TGTGCCAGCAGCTTAATTTCGACAGTGGAGACCCAGTACTTC

J: TRBJ2-6
size: many
D: NA
V: TRBV6-5
length: 14
CDR3: CASRIGSGANVLTF
DNA: TGTGCCAGCAGGATCGGGTCTGGGGCCAACGTCCTGACTTTC

J: TRBJ2-3
size: many
D: NA
V: TRBV19
length: 18
CDR3: CASSIDLRAAVSTDTQYF
DNA: TGTGCCAGTAGTATAGATCTTCGGGCAGCGGTTAGCACAGATACGCAGTATTTT